This TCR beta chain emerged from a study of post-analysis software for immune sequencing data. Whole-study context: Patients had relapsing-remitting, secondary progressive or progressive-relapsing multiple sclerosis; some lacked subtype. Study results and caveats: Compared with controls, patients had more of about five TRBV segments, including TRBV5-6, TRBV5-1 and TRBV20-1.

V was clipped by 5 bases and J by 3 bases, with 10 bases between them. The CDR3 covers 13 residues. CDR1 is SSHAT and CDR2 is FNYEAQ in the germline V gene (reference sequence). Turning to this clonotype: Its antigen remains unidentified.

Prepared TCR beta cDNA libraries contained unique molecular identifiers. cDNA molecules numbering around 500,000 came from roughly 1 to 10 million T cells. TCRdb redid the calling of the PCR reads with MiXCR, one entry per CDR3 protein. The sample includes about half a million distinct CDR3 sequences, roughly 34% of them seen just once. The sequence derives from a girl aged 2-17 years with multiple sclerosis. Sequenced sample: blood. The V and J genes are TRBV7-7 and TRBJ2-5, with D unclear. CDR3 sequence reads: CASSAGRKETQYF. Written as DNA, the CDR3 is TGTGCCAGCAGCGCCGGCCGTAAAGAGACCCAGTACTTC.